The clone carrying this T cell receptor (beta chain) was recorded at least ten times. This specimen comes from a study of T cells in Graves' hyperthyroidism and ophthalmopathy. Study as a whole: Peripheral blood was obtained at initial diagnosis, preceding any treatment.

Authors of the study amplified TCR beta CDR3 regions from RNA transcripts. In the first-round RT-PCR of the TCR CDR3, the HTBI primer set was used. TCRdb itself ran the multiplex PCR reads through MiXCR, one entry per CDR3 protein. The repertoire includes about 420,000 distinct CDR3 sequences, less than 20% of them detected once, and roughly 15% sits in the top ten. The junction had 11 bases not matched to a gene; V was cut back by 4 bases and J by 8 bases. CDR3 length: 15 residues. The germline gives CDR1 SGHDT, CDR2 YYEEEE. The sample was blood. This receptor was obtained from a woman younger than 30 with Graves' hyperthyroidism. The chain combines TRBV5-6 with TRBJ2-4; the match to TRBD1 covers 8 bases. In DNA form, the CDR3 reads TGTGCCAGCAGCCGGACAGGGTTAAAAGACGACATTCAGTACTTC. Translating it yields CASSRTGLKDDIQYF.